The 8 T cell receptor beta chains presented below share a single source sample, sequenced in a study of response to subunit inactivated influenza vaccine. TCRdb independently ran MiXCR on the RT-PCR reads; one entry per CDR3 protein. This table has almost 600,000 distinct CDR3 sequences, 14% appearing once. Sequences were derived from PBMCs from blood, sampled 12 days after vaccination. The receptor set was obtained from a man aged 45-60 years who received an inactivated influenza vaccine.

The chain couples TRBV5-1 to TRBJ2-1; D not resolved. The CDR3 extends over 12 amino acids. Trimming shortened V by 0 bases and J by 10 bases, and 8 bases separated the two germline ends. Germline CDR1 is SGHRS and CDR2 is YFSETQ. This chain's CDR3 is CASSLASREQFF. The CDR3 DNA reads as TGCGCCAGCAGCTTGGCTAGTAGGGAGCAGTTCTTC.

The chain combines TRBV4-3 with TRBJ2-1; 7 positions match TRBD1. The CDR3 runs to 17 residues. The trim removed 3 bases at V and 9 bases at J, leaving 17 bases unmatched. Germline CDR1 and CDR2: LGHNA and YSLEER. CDR3 protein: CASSQITGALTSGEQFF. CDR3 DNA: TGCGCCAGCAGCCAGATAACAGGGGCCCTGACCTCCGGTGAGCAGTTCTTC.

This clonotype showed up many times. V and J are TRBV7-9 and TRBJ2-1; the match to TRBD2 covers 7 bases. The CDR3 runs to 15 residues. Germline V lookup: CDR1 SEHNR, CDR2 FQNEAQ (reference sequence). Trimming removed 5 bases from V and 2 bases from J; junction bases left unmatched: 6. The CDR3 loop is CASSLREGAYNEQFF. The CDR3 DNA follows: TGTGCCAGCAGCCTGAGGGAGGGCGCCTACAATGAGCAGTTCTTC.

The genes are TRBV7-2 and TRBJ2-1; D possibly corresponds to TRBD2 (6 bases). The germline V gene has CDR1 SGHTA and CDR2 FQGNSA. The V end lost 1 base, the J end lost 7 bases, and 14 bases lay between the germline ends. This CDR3 is 15 amino acids long. The CDR3 DNA follows: TGTGCCAGCAGCTTAGTAGGAGCGGGCCTAAATGAGCAGTTCTTC. Translation gives CASSLVGAGLNEQFF.

This clonotype showed up many times. The chain uses TRBV12-3 or TRBV12-4 and TRBJ2-1; D is uncertain. The ends were cut back, 5 bases at V and 12 bases at J, with 11 bases in the middle. CDR3 length: 11 residues. Here the CDR3 DNA reads TGTGCCAGCAGTAACGATCGGACGCAGTTCTTC. This gives the protein CASSNDRTQFF.

This clonotype was counted only a few times. The chain couples TRBV5-6 to TRBJ1-6; D remains ambiguous. The germline V and J ends were trimmed by 3 bases and 6 bases, with 10 bases remaining between them. CDR1 is SGHDT, CDR2 YYEEEE, per germline. The CDR3 consists of 14 residues. CDR3 amino acids: CASSSARANSPLHF. CDR3 in DNA: TGTGCCAGCAGCTCGGCCCGGGCTAATTCACCCCTCCACTTT.

This clonotype was seen only a few times. The J gene is TRBJ1-2, the V gene TRBV7-2; D unresolved. Trimming shortened V by 0 bases and J by 1 base, and 6 bases separated the two germline ends. The CDR3 has 14 residues. Germline CDR1 is SGHTA and CDR2 is FQGNSA. The CDR3 here is CASSLALNNYGYTF. The CDR3 coding sequence is TGTGCCAGCAGCTTAGCGCTAAATAACTATGGCTACACCTTC.

This clonotype was counted a few times. CDR3 coding DNA: TGTGCCAGCAGCTTAGGCGCGGGGGGTTCGGATACGCAGTATTTT. Its translation is CASSLGAGGSDTQYF. V usage is TRBV7-9 and J usage is TRBJ2-3, with TRBD2 identical over 8 bases. Losses at the gene ends were 1 base for V and 6 bases for J; bases not matched to a gene: 6. The CDR3 contains 15 residues. Germline CDR1 and CDR2: SEHNR and FQNEAQ (reference sequence).